This T cell receptor beta chain was sequenced in a study of control samples from healthy donors and cancer patients. V lost 5 bases to trimming and J lost 0 bases, with 17 bases between them. There are 16 residues in the CDR3. From germline, CDR1 is LNHDA and CDR2 SQIVND (reference sequence). Using immunoSEQ multiplex PCR, the repertoire was profiled, and TCRdb retains in-frame clones only, with some absent. Of some 130,000 clones in the sample, 70% to 90% were seen once. The J gene is TRBJ2-7, the V gene TRBV19; tentative D call: TRBD1 (6 bases). The sample taken for sequencing was blood. This sequence originates from a woman aged 25 to 39 in good health. In DNA, the CDR3 is TGTGCCAGTAGTTACTTCCCCGGGACAAGCTCCTACGAGCAGTACTTC. Residues: CASSYFPGTSSYEQYF.